This paragraph covers one T cell receptor beta chain sequence. This entry belongs to a study of blood T cell repertoires in COVID-19. In the study overall: The United States, Italy and Spain were the sources of the acute and convalescent COVID-19 samples. T cells, B-cell-depleted T cells, or PBMCs provided the cDNA or gDNA that served as material.

Germline V CDR1 and CDR2: WNHNN, SYGVQD (reference sequence). Trimming pared 6 bases from V and 9 bases from J, leaving 9 bases between. The length of the CDR3 is 12 residues. Per the authors' pipeline: By means of reference gene primer amplification, nucleated cell counts were estimated. Clones were sequenced by immunoSEQ multiplex PCR, and TCRdb holds only the in-frame ones, with some missing. Clone size and the V and J calls come from that table; the DNA yielded D and trimming. The data show some 670,000 clones, with over 80% seen just once and over 0.2% held by the top ten. Input material: peripheral blood. The clonotype was recovered from a woman in her late teens or twenties with acute or convalescent COVID-19. The gene calls are TRBV10-1 and TRBJ1-6; D is uncertain. This CDR3 is CASRGVGSPLHF. The CDR3 region has the DNA TGCGCCAGCAGGGGAGTCGGTTCACCCCTCCACTTT.